The 18 T cell receptor beta chains listed next were all sequenced from one sample in a study of blood T cell repertoires in COVID-19. Data came from immunoSEQ multiplex PCR; TCRdb stores just in-frame clones and leaves some out. Altogether some 300,000 clones are present, more than 80% being singletons, with the ten largest covering 5.5% to 8%. The sequenced sample was peripheral blood. The receptors here all came from a woman aged 50 to 60 with COVID-19, enrolled during active disease.

The chain combines TRBV27 with TRBJ2-7, with a weak D call TRBD1 (5 bases). V was clipped by 3 bases and J by 3 bases, with 12 bases between them. Germline CDR1 MNHEY, CDR2 SMNVEV (reference sequence). The CDR3 loop spans 14 amino acids. CDR3 sequence: CASSFNRQNYEQYF. The DNA for the CDR3 is TGTGCCAGCAGTTTCAACAGGCAGAACTACGAGCAGTACTTC.

The V call is TRBV7-6, the J call TRBJ1-1; 10 nucleotides agree with TRBD1. J gave up 0 bases and V 5 bases, and 6 bases lay outside the gene matches. This CDR3 is 16 amino acids long. Germline assignment: CDR1 SGHVS and CDR2 FNYEAQ. The CDR3 DNA follows: TGTGCCAGCAGCCGGGGACAGGGGATTTTGAACACTGAAGCTTTCTTT. As protein: CASSRGQGILNTEAFF.

DNA of the CDR3: TGTGCCAGCGGATCAAGCGGAAGAAGCACAGATACGCAGTATTTT. Its translation: CASGSSGRSTDTQYF. The chain uses TRBV9 and TRBJ2-3; D is possibly TRBD2 (5 bases). CDR1 is SGDLS, CDR2 YYNGEE, per germline. V lost 7 bases and J lost 0, with 15 bases in between. This CDR3 is built from 15 residues. Looking up the rest from reference TRBV9 and TRBJ2-3 gives the full variable domain: DSGVTQTPKHLITATGQRVTLRCSPRSGDLSVYWYQQSLDQGLQFLIQYYNGEERAKGNILERFSAQQFPDLHSELNLSSLELGDSALYFCASGSSGRSTDTQYFGPGTRLTVL.

The J gene is TRBJ1-2, the V gene TRBV7-2; perhaps TRBD1 as D (6 bases). In germline, CDR1 is SGHTA, CDR2 FQGNSA. Trimming took 5 bases from V and 3 from J, leaving 10 bases between them. This CDR3 has 13 amino acids. The CDR3 here is CASSGGGHYGYTF. The CDR3 DNA is TGTGCCAGCAGCGGGGGGGGGCACTATGGCTACACCTTC.

The chain has TRBV29-1 and TRBJ2-5, with D possibly being TRBD2 (5 bases). This CDR3 comprises 13 residues. From germline, CDR1 is SQVTM and CDR2 ANQGSEA. V lost 4 bases to trimming and J lost 2 bases, with 11 bases between them. The CDR3 is CSVGGRPQETQYF. The CDR3 DNA follows: TGCAGCGTTGGAGGGAGACCTCAAGAGACCCAGTACTTC.

The rearrangement links TRBV19 to TRBJ1-5, with D possibly being TRBD1 (5 bases). The length of the CDR3 is 18 residues. Germline V gives CDR1 LNHDA, CDR2 SQIVND (reference sequence). Trimming shortened V by 4 bases and J by 1 base, and 20 bases separated the two germline ends. In nucleotides, the CDR3 is TGTGCCAGTAGTAACCCACCCCCGACAGAAAAGAGCAATCAGCCCCAGCATTTT. Translated: CASSNPPPTEKSNQPQHF.

The chain is built from TRBV20-1 and TRBJ2-1; 13 bases agree with TRBD2. The CDR3 totals 15 residues. J was trimmed by 5 bases and V by 3 bases; bases with no gene match: 4. Germline V lookup: CDR1 DFQATT, CDR2 SNEGSKA (reference sequence). The CDR3 sequence is CSASTGTSGNNEQFF. The CDR3 DNA reads TGCAGTGCTAGTACCGGGACTAGCGGGAACAATGAGCAGTTCTTC.

The chain links TRBV27 to TRBJ2-7, with 9 bases lining up with TRBD1. V shed 5 bases and J 6 bases; nucleotides not matched to a gene: 2. This CDR3 contains 12 residues. Germline CDR1 reads MNHEY; CDR2 reads SMNVEV (reference sequence). Here the CDR3 reads CASSGTGREQYF. In DNA form, the CDR3 reads TGTGCCAGCAGTGGGACAGGGCGCGAGCAGTACTTC.

This chain connects TRBV5-6 to TRBJ2-7; D might be TRBD2 (5 bases). CDR1 SGHDT and CDR2 YYEEEE come from the germline V gene. The CDR3 is 15 residues long. V shed 4 bases and J shed 3 bases, with 17 bases lying between them. The CDR3 coding sequence is TGTGCCAGCAGCCGGCCACTAGACAAGGACTACGAGCAGTACTTC. Amino acid sequence: CASSRPLDKDYEQYF.

The chain recombines TRBV6-4 with TRBJ1-1, with 7 bases identical to TRBD1. Germline V gene sequence: CDR1 MRHNA, CDR2 SNTAGT. The CDR3 loop spans 13 amino acids. The junction had 5 bases not matched to a gene; V was cut back by 6 bases and J by 4 bases. The CDR3 DNA sequence: TGTGCCAGCAGGATGACAGGGTCCACTGAAGCTTTCTTT. Translation: CASRMTGSTEAFF.

This rearrangement joins TRBV30 to TRBJ2-1; D remains unclear. The V gene lost 4 bases and the J gene lost 5 bases, with 6 bases spanning the gap. CDR3 size: 11 residues. Germline CDR1 reads GTSNPN; CDR2 reads SVGIG (reference sequence). CDR3 sequence reads: CAWTIHNEQFF. The CDR3 bases are TGTGCCTGGACAATCCACAATGAGCAGTTCTTC. The variable domain in full, completed from reference TRBV30 and TRBJ2-1, reads SQTIHQWPATLVQPVGSPLSLECTVEGTSNPNLYWYRQAAGRGLQLLFYSVGIGQISSEVPQNLSASRPQDRQFILSSKKLLLSDSGFYLCAWTIHNEQFFGPGTRLTVL.

The gene calls are TRBV6-5 and TRBJ2-7, with a possible D match to TRBD1 (5 bases). CDR1 and CDR2 from the germline V gene are MNHEY and SVGAGI. The CDR3 is 14 amino acids. Trimming took 5 bases from V and 12 from J, leaving 23 bases between them. CDR3 residues: CASSPPPDNERRYF. Here the CDR3 DNA reads TGTGCCAGCAGTCCCCCCCCGGACAATGAGCGTCGGTACTTC.

The chain has TRBV27 and TRBJ1-2; D gene unclear. Germline-derived CDR1 and CDR2 are MNHEY and SMNVEV (reference sequence). V was cut by 7 bases and J by 2 bases, with 11 bases left in between. The CDR3 totals 13 residues. CDR3 DNA sequence: TGTGCCAGCACTGCCCCGGGGAACTATGGCTACACCTTC. Amino acids: CASTAPGNYGYTF.

V is TRBV18 and J is TRBJ1-2, with TRBD1 identical over 7 bases. Looked up from germline, CDR1 is KGHSH and CDR2 is LQKENI. Trimming at V came to 2 bases and at J to 0 bases, leaving 0 bases not matched to a gene. This CDR3 has 14 amino acids. The CDR3 DNA sequence: TGTGCCAGCTCACCAGGGACAGCTAACTATGGCTACACCTTC. Protein sequence: CASSPGTANYGYTF.

For this clone: Within the sample, other DNA sequences also encode this same CDR3. The chain employs TRBV5-1 and TRBJ2-5; D not resolved. The CDR3 runs to 11 residues. V dropped 4 bases and J dropped 2 bases, with 3 bases sitting between them. CDR1 and CDR2 from the germline V gene are SGHRS and YFSETQ. The CDR3 sequence is CASSLQETQYF. The DNA for the CDR3 is TGCGCCAGCAGCCTGCAAGAGACCCAGTACTTC.

The gene calls are TRBV6-5 and TRBJ1-2; TRBD1 agrees at 7 bases. J was trimmed by 4 bases and V by 2 bases; bases with no gene match: 7. Germline V gene data show CDR1 as MNHEY and CDR2 as SVGAGI. The CDR3 length is 15 residues. CDR3 in DNA: TGTGCCAGCAGTTACCTCACAGGGGAATCCTATGGCTACACCTTC. Its translation is CASSYLTGESYGYTF.

This clone occurred once. The chain carries TRBV5-4 and TRBJ1-2, with 7 bases matching TRBD1. The CDR3 sequence is 14 residues long. Trimming at V came to 4 bases and at J to 0 bases, leaving 3 bases not matched to a gene. Germline V gene data show CDR1 as SGHNT and CDR2 as YYREEE (reference sequence). CDR3 in amino acids: CASSLGTANYGYTF. The CDR3, as DNA: TGTGCCAGCAGCCTGGGGACAGCTAACTATGGCTACACCTTC.

The genes are TRBV9 and TRBJ1-2; TRBD1 is a possible D gene (5 bases). The V end lost 4 bases, the J end lost 1 base, and 14 bases lay between the germline ends. CDR3 length: 15 residues. Germline CDR1 reads SGDLS; CDR2 reads YYNGEE. The CDR3: CASSPQPGLNYGYTF. DNA for the CDR3: TGTGCCAGCAGCCCTCAACCAGGGCTTAACTATGGCTACACCTTC.